This entry features one TCR beta chain sequence. No antigen is known for it. The PCR employed 60 Vbeta primers together with 13 Jbeta primers. In the authors' workflow: Per a later analysis, the number of unique TCR beta chains was about 80 million, of which roughly 10 million were shared. Sequencing was performed with immunoSEQ multiplex PCR; in TCRdb, only in-frame clones are kept and a portion is missing. That table gives V, J and clone size, and the DNA gave D and trimming. The sample holds 150,000 or so clones; under 80% are singletons and the top ten take around 2.3%. This CDR3 is 12 amino acids long. CDR1 is SGHTA and CDR2 is FQGNSA in the germline V gene. V was trimmed by 5 bases and J by 12 bases, leaving 14 bases between them. This sample is drawn from a study of cytomegalovirus exposure and HLA in healthy donors. Findings and caveats of the study: TRBV6-2, TRBV6-3 and other indistinguishable V segments were excluded. High specificity and sensitivity for cytomegalovirus status were reported for the classifier. TCR beta V- and J-gene trimming, according to a later analysis, was linked to a missense DCLRE1C variant.

Sequenced material: PBMCs. J is TRBJ2-1 and V is TRBV7-2; maybe TRBD2 (5 bases). The TCR was taken from a man aged 30-40 years in good health and CMV-seronegative. The CDR3 DNA reads as TGTGCCAGCAGCCGGGCGGGCGCTGCGCAGTTCTTC. Protein product: CASSRAGAAQFF.